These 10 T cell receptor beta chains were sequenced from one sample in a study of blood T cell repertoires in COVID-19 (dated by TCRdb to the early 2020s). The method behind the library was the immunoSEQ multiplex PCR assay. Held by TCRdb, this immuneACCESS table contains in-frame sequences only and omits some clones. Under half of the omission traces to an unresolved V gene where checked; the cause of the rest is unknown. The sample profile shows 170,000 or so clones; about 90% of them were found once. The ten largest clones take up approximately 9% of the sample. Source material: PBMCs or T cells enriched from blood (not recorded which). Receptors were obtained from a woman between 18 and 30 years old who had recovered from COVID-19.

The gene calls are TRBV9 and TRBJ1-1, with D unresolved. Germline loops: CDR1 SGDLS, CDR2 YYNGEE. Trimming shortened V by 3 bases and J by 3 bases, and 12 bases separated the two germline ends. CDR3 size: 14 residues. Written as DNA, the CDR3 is TGTGCCAGCAGCGCCGCGGGTGCCGACACTGAAGCTTTCTTT. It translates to CASSAAGADTEAFF.

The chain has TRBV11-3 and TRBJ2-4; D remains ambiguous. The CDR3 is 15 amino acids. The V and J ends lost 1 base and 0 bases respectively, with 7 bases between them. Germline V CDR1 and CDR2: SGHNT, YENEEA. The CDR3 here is CASSLGDQAKNIQYF. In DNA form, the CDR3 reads TGTGCCAGCAGCTTAGGAGATCAAGCCAAAAACATTCAGTACTTC.

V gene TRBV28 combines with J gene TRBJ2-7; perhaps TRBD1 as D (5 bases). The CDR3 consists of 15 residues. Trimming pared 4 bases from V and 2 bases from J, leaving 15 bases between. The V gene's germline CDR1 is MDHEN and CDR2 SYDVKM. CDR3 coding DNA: TGTGCCAGCAGTTCTACAGGATTCGTCACCTACGAGCAGTACTTC. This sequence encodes CASSSTGFVTYEQYF.

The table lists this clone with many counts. CDR3 in amino acids: CASSERDSPLHF. The CDR3 DNA sequence: TGTGCCAGCAGTGAGCGTGATTCACCCCTCCACTTT. The chain has TRBV28 and TRBJ1-6; D is ambiguous. The CDR3 sequence is 12 residues long. Trimming pared 5 bases from V and 8 bases from J, leaving 7 bases between. In germline, CDR1 is MDHEN, CDR2 SYDVKM. The full variable domain, its missing parts supplied by reference TRBV28 and TRBJ1-6, is DVKVTQSSRYLVKRTGEKVFLECVQDMDHENMFWYRQDPGLGLRLIYFSYDVKMKEKGDIPEGYSVSREKKERFSLILESASTNQTSMYLCASSERDSPLHFGNGTRLTVT.

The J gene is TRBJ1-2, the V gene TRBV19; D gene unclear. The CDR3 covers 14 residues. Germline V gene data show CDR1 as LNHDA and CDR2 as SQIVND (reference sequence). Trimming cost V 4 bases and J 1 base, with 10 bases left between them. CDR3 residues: CASSTSLVNYGYTF. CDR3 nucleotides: TGTGCCAGTAGTACATCCTTAGTTAACTATGGCTACACCTTC.

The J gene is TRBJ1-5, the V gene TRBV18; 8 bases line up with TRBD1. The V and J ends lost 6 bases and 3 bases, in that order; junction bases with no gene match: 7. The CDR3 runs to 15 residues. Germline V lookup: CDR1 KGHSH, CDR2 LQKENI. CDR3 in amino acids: CASSSGTGYNQPQHF. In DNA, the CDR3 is TGTGCCAGCTCGTCCGGGACAGGATACAATCAGCCCCAGCATTTT.

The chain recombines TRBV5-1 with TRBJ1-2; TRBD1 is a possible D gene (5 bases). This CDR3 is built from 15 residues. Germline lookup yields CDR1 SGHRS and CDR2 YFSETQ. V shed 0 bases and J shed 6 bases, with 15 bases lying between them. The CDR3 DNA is TGCGCCAGCAGCTTGGATCCGGGGGAGCCGCATGGCTACACCTTC. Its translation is CASSLDPGEPHGYTF.

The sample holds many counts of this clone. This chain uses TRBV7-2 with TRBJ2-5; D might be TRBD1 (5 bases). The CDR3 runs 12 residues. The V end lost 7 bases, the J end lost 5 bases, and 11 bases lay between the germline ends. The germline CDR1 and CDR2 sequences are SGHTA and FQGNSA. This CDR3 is CASTQGWETQYF. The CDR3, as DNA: TGTGCCAGCACCCAGGGATGGGAGACCCAGTACTTC.

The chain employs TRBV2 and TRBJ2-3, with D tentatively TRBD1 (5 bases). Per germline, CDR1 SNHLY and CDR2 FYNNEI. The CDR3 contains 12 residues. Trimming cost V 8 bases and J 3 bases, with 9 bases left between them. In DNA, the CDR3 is TGTGCCAGCTGGAAGGGGACAGATACGCAGTATTTT. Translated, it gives CASWKGTDTQYF. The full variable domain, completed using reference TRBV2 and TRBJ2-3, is EPEVTQTPSHQVTQMGQEVILRCVPISNHLYFYWYRQILGQKVEFLVSFYNNEISEKSEIFDDQFSVERPDGSNFTLKIRSTKLEDSAMYFCASWKGTDTQYFGPGTRLTVL.

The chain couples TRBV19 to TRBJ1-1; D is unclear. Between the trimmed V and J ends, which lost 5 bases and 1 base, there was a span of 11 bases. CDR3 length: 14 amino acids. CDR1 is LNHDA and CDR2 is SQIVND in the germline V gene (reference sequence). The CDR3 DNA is TGTGCCAGTAGTTACGGCGGGGAGAACACTGAAGCTTTCTTT. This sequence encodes CASSYGGENTEAFF.